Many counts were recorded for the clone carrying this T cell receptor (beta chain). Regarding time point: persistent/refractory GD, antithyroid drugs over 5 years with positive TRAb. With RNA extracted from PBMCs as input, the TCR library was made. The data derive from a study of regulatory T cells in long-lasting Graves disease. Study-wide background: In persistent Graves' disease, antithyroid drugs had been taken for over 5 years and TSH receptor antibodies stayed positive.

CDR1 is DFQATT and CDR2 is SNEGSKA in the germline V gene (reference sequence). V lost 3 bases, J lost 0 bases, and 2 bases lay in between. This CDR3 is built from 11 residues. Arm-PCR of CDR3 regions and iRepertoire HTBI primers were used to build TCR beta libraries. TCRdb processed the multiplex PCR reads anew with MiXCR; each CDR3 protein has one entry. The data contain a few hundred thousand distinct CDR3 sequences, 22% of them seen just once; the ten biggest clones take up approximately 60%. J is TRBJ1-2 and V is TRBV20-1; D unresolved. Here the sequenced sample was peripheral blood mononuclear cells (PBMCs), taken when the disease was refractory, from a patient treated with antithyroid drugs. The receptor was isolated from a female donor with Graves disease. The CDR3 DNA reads TGCAGTGCTAGGGCTAACTATGGCTACACCTTC. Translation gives CSARANYGYTF.